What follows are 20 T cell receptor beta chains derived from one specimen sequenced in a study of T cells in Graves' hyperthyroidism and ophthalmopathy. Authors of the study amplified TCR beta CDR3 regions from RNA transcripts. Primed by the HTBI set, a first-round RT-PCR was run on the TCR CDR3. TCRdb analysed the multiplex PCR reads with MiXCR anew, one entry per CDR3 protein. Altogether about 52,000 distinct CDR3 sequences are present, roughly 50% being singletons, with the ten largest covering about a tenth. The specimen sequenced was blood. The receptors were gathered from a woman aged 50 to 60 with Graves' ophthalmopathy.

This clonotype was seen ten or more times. The CDR3 loop reads CATSRDWAGGDTQYF. CDR3 nucleotide sequence: TGTGCCACCAGCAGAGATTGGGCGGGAGGGGATACGCAGTATTTT. V and J are TRBV15 and TRBJ2-3, with TRBD2 matching 9 bases. Germline CDR1 reads LNHNV; CDR2 reads YYDKDF (reference sequence). The CDR3 is made up of 15 amino acids. V was pared by 0 bases and J by 6 bases, with 4 bases of the junction left unmatched.

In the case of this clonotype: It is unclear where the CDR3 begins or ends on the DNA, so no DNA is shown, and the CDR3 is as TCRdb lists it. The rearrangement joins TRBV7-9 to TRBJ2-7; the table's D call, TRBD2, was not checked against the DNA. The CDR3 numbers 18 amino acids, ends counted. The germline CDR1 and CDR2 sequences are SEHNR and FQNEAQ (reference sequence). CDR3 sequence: CASSFYICSASDTYEQYF.

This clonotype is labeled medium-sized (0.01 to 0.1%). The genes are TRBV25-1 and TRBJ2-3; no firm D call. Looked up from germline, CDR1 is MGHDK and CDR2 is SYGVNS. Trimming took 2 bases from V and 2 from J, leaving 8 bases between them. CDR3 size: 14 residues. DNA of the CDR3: TGTGCCAGCAGTGAAAGTAGAGACACAGATACGCAGTATTTT. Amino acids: CASSESRDTDTQYF. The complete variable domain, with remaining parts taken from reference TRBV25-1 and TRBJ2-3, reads EADIYQTPRYLVIGTGKKITLECSQTMGHDKMYWYQQDPGMELHLIHYSYGVNSTEKGDLSSESTVSRIRTEHFPLTLESARPSHTSQYLCASSESRDTDTQYFGPGTRLTVL.

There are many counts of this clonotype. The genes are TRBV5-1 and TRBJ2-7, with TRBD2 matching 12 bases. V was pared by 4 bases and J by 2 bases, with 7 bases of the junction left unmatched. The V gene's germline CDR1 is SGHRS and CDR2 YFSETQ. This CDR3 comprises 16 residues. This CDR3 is CASSPGTSGLTYEQYF. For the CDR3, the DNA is TGCGCCAGCAGCCCCGGGACTAGCGGGCTTACCTACGAGCAGTACTTC.

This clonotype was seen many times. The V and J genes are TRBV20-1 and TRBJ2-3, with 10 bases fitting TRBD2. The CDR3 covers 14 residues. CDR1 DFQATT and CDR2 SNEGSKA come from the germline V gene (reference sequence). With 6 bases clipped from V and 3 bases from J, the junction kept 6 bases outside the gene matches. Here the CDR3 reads CSAPGTSETDTQYF. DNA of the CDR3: TGCAGTGCGCCCGGGACTAGCGAAACAGATACGCAGTATTTT.

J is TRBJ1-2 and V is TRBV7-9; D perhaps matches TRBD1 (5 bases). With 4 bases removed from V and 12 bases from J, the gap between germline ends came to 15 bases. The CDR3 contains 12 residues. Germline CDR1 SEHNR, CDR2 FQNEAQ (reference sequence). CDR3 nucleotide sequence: TGTGCCAGCAGCTCTGCAGCGGGGGGAAACACCTTC. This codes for CASSSAAGGNTF.

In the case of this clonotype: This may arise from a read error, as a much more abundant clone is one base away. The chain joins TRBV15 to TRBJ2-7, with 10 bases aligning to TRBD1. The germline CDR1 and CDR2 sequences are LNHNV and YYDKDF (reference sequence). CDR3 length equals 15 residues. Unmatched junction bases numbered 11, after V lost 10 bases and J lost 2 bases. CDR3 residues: CASGPGQGIPYEQYF. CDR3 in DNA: TGTGCCAGCGGACCGGGACAGGGGATTCCCTACGAGCAGTACTTC.

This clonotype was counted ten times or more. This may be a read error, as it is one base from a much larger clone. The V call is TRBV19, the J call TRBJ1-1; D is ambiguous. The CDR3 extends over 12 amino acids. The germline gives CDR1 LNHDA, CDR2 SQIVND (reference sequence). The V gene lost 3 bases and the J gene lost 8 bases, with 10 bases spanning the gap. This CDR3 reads CASSILSREAFF. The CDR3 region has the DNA TGTGCCAGTAGTATCTTGAGCAGAGAAGCTTTCTTT.

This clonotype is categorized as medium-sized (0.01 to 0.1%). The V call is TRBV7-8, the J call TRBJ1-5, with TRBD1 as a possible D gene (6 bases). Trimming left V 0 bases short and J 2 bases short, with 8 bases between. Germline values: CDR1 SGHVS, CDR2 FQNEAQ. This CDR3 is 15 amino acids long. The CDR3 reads CASSLARTGNQPQHF. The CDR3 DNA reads TGTGCCAGCAGCTTAGCGAGGACAGGCAATCAGCCCCAGCATTTT.

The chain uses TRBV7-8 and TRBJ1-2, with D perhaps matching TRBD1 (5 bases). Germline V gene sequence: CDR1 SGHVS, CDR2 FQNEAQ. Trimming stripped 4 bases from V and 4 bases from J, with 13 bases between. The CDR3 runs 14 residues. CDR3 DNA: TGTGCCAGCAGCTCGGGACGGCCGAGCTATGGCTACACCTTC. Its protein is CASSSGRPSYGYTF.

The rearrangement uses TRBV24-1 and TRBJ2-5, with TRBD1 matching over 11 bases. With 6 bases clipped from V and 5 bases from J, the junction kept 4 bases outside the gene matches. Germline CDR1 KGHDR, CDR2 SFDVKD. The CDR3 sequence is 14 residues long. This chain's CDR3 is CATSRTGGRETQYF. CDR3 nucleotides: TGTGCCACCAGTAGGACAGGGGGCCGTGAGACCCAGTACTTC.

The CDR3: CASSPLAGGGKNIQYF. Here the CDR3 DNA reads TGTGCCAGCAGTCCGCTAGCGGGGGGGGGCAAAAACATTCAGTACTTC. The gene calls are TRBV2 and TRBJ2-7, with TRBD2 matching 12 bases. Matching the DNA end better, TRBJ2-4 makes the J call doubtful. This CDR3 contains 16 residues. CDR1 and CDR2 from the germline V gene are SNHLY and FYNNEI.

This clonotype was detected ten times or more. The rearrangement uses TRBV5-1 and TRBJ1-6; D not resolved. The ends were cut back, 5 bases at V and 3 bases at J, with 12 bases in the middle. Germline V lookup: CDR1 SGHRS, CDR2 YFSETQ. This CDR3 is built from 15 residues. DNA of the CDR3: TGCGCCAGCAGAGAGGATGGGATCTATAATTCACCCCTCCACTTT. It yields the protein CASREDGIYNSPLHF.

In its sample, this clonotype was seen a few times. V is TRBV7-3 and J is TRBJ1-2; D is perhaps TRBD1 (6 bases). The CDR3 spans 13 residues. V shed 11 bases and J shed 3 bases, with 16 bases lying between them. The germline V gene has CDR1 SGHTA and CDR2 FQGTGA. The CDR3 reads CAWRVGGDYGYTF. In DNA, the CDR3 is TGTGCCTGGAGGGTGGGGGGCGACTATGGCTACACCTTC. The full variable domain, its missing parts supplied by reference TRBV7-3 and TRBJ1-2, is GAGVSQTPSNKVTEKGKYVELRCDPISGHTALYWYRQSLGQGPEFLIYFQGTGAADDSGLPNDRFFAVRPEGSVSTLKIQRTERGDSAVYLCAWRVGGDYGYTFGSGTRLTVV.

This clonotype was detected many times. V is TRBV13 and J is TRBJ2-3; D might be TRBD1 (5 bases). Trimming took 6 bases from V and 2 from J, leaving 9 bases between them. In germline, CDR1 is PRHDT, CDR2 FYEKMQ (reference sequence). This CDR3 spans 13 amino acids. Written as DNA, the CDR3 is TGTGCCAGCAGTGTCAGGGCCACAGATACGCAGTATTTT. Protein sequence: CASSVRATDTQYF.

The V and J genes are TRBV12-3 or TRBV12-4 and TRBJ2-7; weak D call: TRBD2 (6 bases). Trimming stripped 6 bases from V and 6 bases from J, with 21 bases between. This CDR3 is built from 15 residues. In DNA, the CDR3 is TGTGCCAGCAGCCAAGTACTTCTTAGGGAGGCCGAGCAGTACTTC. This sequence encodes CASSQVLLREAEQYF.

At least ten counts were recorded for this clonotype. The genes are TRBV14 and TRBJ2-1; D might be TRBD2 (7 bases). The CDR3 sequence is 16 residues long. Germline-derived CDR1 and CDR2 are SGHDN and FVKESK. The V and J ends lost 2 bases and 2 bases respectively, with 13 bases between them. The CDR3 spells CASSQFGGAAYNEQFF. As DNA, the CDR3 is TGTGCCAGCAGCCAATTTGGGGGGGCCGCCTACAATGAGCAGTTCTTC.

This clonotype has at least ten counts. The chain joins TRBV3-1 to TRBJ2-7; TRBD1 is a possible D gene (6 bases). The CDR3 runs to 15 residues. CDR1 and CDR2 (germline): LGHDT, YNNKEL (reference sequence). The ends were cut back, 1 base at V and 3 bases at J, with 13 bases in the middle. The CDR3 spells CASSQVGAGDYEQYF. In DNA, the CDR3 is TGTGCCAGCAGCCAAGTTGGGGCAGGGGACTACGAGCAGTACTTC.

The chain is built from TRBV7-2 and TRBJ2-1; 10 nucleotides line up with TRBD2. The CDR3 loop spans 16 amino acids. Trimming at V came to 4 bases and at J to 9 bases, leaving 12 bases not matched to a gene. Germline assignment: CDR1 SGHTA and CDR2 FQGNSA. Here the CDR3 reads CASSSTRGLANGEQFF. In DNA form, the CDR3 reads TGTGCCAGCAGCTCCACTAGGGGACTAGCGAATGGTGAGCAGTTCTTC. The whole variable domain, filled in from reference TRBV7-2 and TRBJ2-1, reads GAGVSQSPSNKVTEKGKDVELRCDPISGHTALYWYRQSLGQGLEFLIYFQGNSAPDKSGLPSDRFSAERTGGSVSTLTIQRTQQEDSAVYLCASSSTRGLANGEQFFGPGTRLTVL.

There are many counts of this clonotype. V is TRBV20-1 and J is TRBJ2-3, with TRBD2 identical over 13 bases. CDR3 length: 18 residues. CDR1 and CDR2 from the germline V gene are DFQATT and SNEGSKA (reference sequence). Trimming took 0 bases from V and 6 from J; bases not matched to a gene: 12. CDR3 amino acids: CSARDDEGLAGLLDTQYF. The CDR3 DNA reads TGCAGTGCTAGAGATGATGAGGGACTAGCGGGACTTTTGGATACGCAGTATTTT.